The next 21 T cell receptor beta chains were all read from a single sample in a study of OX40 agonist ivuxolimab in advanced cancers. Profiled with immunoSEQ multiplex PCR; TCRdb holds only in-frame clones, not every one. The data show around 25,000 clones, 88% seen once. This material consisted of CD4+ or CD8+ T cells sorted from blood, taken in a trial of the OX40 agonist ivuxolimab. The source of these receptors is an adult with an advanced solid tumor such as melanoma, head and neck, liver or kidney cancer.

For this clone: An end of the junction differs from the germline gene, which may be a read error. J is TRBJ1-1 and V is TRBV19; D gene uncertain. The CDR3 runs 13 residues. The V gene's germline CDR1 is LNHDA and CDR2 SQIVND (reference sequence). The CDR3 DNA is TGTGCCACCAGTAGGGTTTTTGGCACTGAAGTTTTCTTT. Translating it yields CATSRVFGTEVFF.

This CDR3 reads CASSLARDYGYTF. CDR3 DNA: TGTGCCAGCAGCTTAGCCAGGGACTATGGCTACACCTTC. This chain uses TRBV7-8 with TRBJ1-2; possibly TRBD1 for D (5 bases). The CDR3 covers 13 residues. The germline V and J ends were trimmed by 0 bases and 3 bases, with 5 bases remaining between them. Germline V gene data show CDR1 as SGHVS and CDR2 as FQNEAQ.

The chain links TRBV14 to TRBJ2-7, with 8 bases aligning to TRBD1. Germline V CDR1 and CDR2: SGHDN, FVKESK. V lost 4 bases to trimming and J lost 2 bases; unmatched junction nucleotides: 16. CDR3 length equals 18 residues. The CDR3 bases are TGTGCCAGCAGCCGCGAATTCTTAGGACAGGGAGCGCCCTACGAGCAGTACTTC. Its protein product is CASSREFLGQGAPYEQYF. The whole variable domain, filled in from reference TRBV14 and TRBJ2-7, reads EAGVTQFPSHSVIEKGQTVTLRCDPISGHDNLYWYRRVMGKEIKFLLHFVKESKQDESGMPNNRFLAERTGGTYSTLKVQPAELEDSGVYFCASSREFLGQGAPYEQYFGPGTRLTVT.

This clone was picked up one time. The V call is TRBV7-2, the J call TRBJ1-2; D gene ambiguous. V was cut by 2 bases and J by 6 bases, with 1 base left in between. Per the germline V gene, CDR1 is SGHTA and CDR2 is FQGNSA. This CDR3 is built from 10 residues. The CDR3 loop is CASSLNGYTF. CDR3 coding DNA: TGTGCCAGCAGCTTAAATGGCTACACCTTC.

The chain has TRBV7-2 and TRBJ1-2; 7 nucleotides line up with TRBD1. The CDR3 extends over 17 amino acids. The germline CDR1 and CDR2 sequences are SGHTA and FQGNSA. Unmatched junction bases numbered 8, after V lost 1 base and J lost 0 bases. The DNA for the CDR3 is TGTGCCAGCAGCTTAGGTACAGGGGAAGGGGCTAACTATGGCTACACCTTC. Translating it yields CASSLGTGEGANYGYTF.

The chain employs TRBV30 and TRBJ2-7; D possibly uses TRBD1 or TRBD2 (5 bases each). CDR3 length: 13 amino acids. Trimming removed 1 base from V and 6 bases from J, with 13 bases in between. Germline V gene data show CDR1 as GTSNPN and CDR2 as SVGIG (reference sequence). This CDR3 is CAWSGGGMGEQYF. The CDR3 coding sequence is TGTGCCTGGAGTGGTGGGGGAATGGGCGAGCAGTACTTC.

The chain links TRBV2 to TRBJ2-2, with D unresolved. This CDR3 is built from 14 residues. Trimming left V 8 bases short and J 2 bases short, with 12 bases between. Germline CDR1 is SNHLY and CDR2 is FYNNEI. CDR3 nucleotide sequence: TGTGCCAGCTTCCTCCACCCCAACACCGGGGAGCTGTTTTTT. Translated, it gives CASFLHPNTGELFF.

In its sample, this clone was seen a few times. The gene calls are TRBV6-1 and TRBJ1-3; 7 bases are shared with TRBD1. The CDR3 has 16 amino acids. Germline CDR1 MNHNS, CDR2 SASEGT. V dropped 2 bases and J dropped 5; count of bases not matched to a gene: 9. The CDR3 loop is CASSEPPGGVRNTIYF. CDR3 nucleotides: TGTGCCAGCAGTGAACCGCCAGGGGGAGTCAGAAACACCATATATTTT.

The chain has TRBV9 and TRBJ2-3; the match to TRBD2 covers 8 bases. The trim removed 4 bases at V and 6 bases at J, leaving 16 bases unmatched. The length of the CDR3 is 17 residues. Looked up from germline, CDR1 is SGDLS and CDR2 is YYNGEE. The CDR3 nucleotides are TGTGCCAGCAGCACAAATAGCGGGGCCGAGGTTGCGGATACGCAGTATTTT. It yields the protein CASSTNSGAEVADTQYF. The entire variable domain, with the rest obtained from reference TRBV9 and TRBJ2-3, is as follows: DSGVTQTPKHLITATGQRVTLRCSPRSGDLSVYWYQQSLDQGLQFLIQYYNGEERAKGNILERFSAQQFPDLHSELNLSSLELGDSALYFCASSTNSGAEVADTQYFGPGTRLTVL.

About this clone: This sequence is one base from a far larger clone and is likely a read error. The sample contains more than one DNA sequence encoding this CDR3. The V gene is TRBV5-2, the J gene TRBJ2-7. TRBV5-2 is shown as a pseudogene. This CDR3 has 16 residues. CDR3 amino acids: CASSQESALERSEQYF. The CDR3 DNA reads TGTGCCAGCAGCCAAGAATCGGCCCTCGAACGGTCTGAGCAGTACTTC.

This sequence joins TRBV7-9 and TRBJ1-2, with TRBD1 as a possible D gene (6 bases). This CDR3 comprises 14 residues. Germline-derived CDR1 and CDR2 are SEHNR and FQNEAQ (reference sequence). Trimming took off 1 base at V and 1 base at J, with 7 bases between the two ends. CDR3 region: CASSLEGGNYGYTF. The CDR3 coding sequence is TGTGCCAGCAGCTTAGAAGGGGGTAACTATGGCTACACCTTC.

The genes are TRBV19 and TRBJ1-2, with 9 bases aligning to TRBD1. V dropped 1 base and J dropped 7; count of bases not matched to a gene: 7. Germline CDR1 and CDR2: LNHDA and SQIVND (reference sequence). The CDR3 extends over 15 amino acids. The CDR3: CASSIGSQGARGYTF. CDR3 DNA sequence: TGTGCCAGTAGTATAGGGTCACAGGGGGCGCGTGGCTACACCTTC.

The chain uses TRBV10-2 and TRBJ1-5; 8 bases are a match to TRBD1. V was clipped by 7 bases and J by 7 bases; unmatched bases: 3. The germline V gene encodes CDR1 WSHSY and CDR2 SAAADI. The CDR3 spans 12 residues. DNA for the CDR3: TGCGCCAGCAAGGACAGGGCCCAGCCCCAGCATTTT. It encodes CASKDRAQPQHF.

The rearrangement joins TRBV5-1 to TRBJ2-3; 9 positions agree with TRBD2. With 5 bases clipped from V and 5 bases from J, the junction kept 6 bases outside the gene matches. Looked up from germline, CDR1 is SGHRS and CDR2 is YFSETQ. The CDR3 loop spans 14 amino acids. CDR3 sequence (DNA): TGCGCCAGCAGGAATAGCGGGAGAGGAGATACGCAGTATTTT. Translated: CASRNSGRGDTQYF.

This clone showed up just once. The chain joins TRBV19 to TRBJ2-5; 7 bases line up with TRBD2. The DNA end is more similar to TRBJ2-7, so the J call may be wrong. This CDR3 region has 14 residues. Germline V gene sequence: CDR1 LNHDA, CDR2 SQIVND (reference sequence). CDR3 sequence (DNA): TGTGCCAGTAGTATACGAGCGGGGTTTTACGAGCAGTACTTC. This codes for CASSIRAGFYEQYF.

V and J are TRBV10-1 and TRBJ2-5; 9 positions match TRBD2. Germline CDR1 WNHNN, CDR2 SYGVQD (reference sequence). After removal of 5 bases from V and 2 bases from J, the junction contained 18 bases not matched to a gene. The CDR3 contains 19 residues. CDR3 amino acids: CASSPGFGGGVRLQETQYF. CDR3 DNA: TGCGCCAGCAGTCCGGGTTTCGGCGGGGGGGTGAGATTGCAAGAGACCCAGTACTTC.

The V and J genes are TRBV5-1 and TRBJ2-5; 7 bases fit TRBD1. Germline trimming cut 3 bases from V and 4 bases from J; bases unmatched to any gene: 3. Germline-derived CDR1 and CDR2 are SGHRS and YFSETQ. CDR3 length: 13 amino acids. The CDR3 DNA reads TGCGCCAGCAGCTGGGACAGACGAGAGACCCAGTACTTC. Its protein is CASSWDRRETQYF.

The chain couples TRBV13 to TRBJ1-6, with D unclear. The CDR3 loop spans 15 amino acids. Trimming removed 6 bases at V and 7 bases at J, with 16 bases between. In germline, CDR1 is PRHDT, CDR2 FYEKMQ (reference sequence). Here the CDR3 DNA reads TGTGCCAGCAGTCTTTCAAGACGGCCAAATTCACCCCTCCACTTT. Translation: CASSLSRRPNSPLHF. Filled out from reference TRBV13 and TRBJ1-6, the complete variable domain reads AAGVIQSPRHLIKEKRETATLKCYPIPRHDTVYWYQQGPGQDPQFLISFYEKMQSDKGSIPDRFSAQQFSDYHSELNMSSLELGDSALYFCASSLSRRPNSPLHFGNGTRLTVT.

The V call is TRBV4-1, the J call TRBJ2-5; D perhaps matches TRBD2 (6 bases). The CDR3 spans 14 residues. Germline V lookup: CDR1 MGHRA, CDR2 YSYEKL. The germline V and J ends were trimmed by 3 bases and 6 bases, with 14 bases remaining between them. CDR3 amino acids: CASSHPGSRQTQYF. In DNA form, the CDR3 reads TGCGCCAGCAGCCACCCCGGGAGTAGGCAGACCCAGTACTTC.

The V and J genes are TRBV4-3 and TRBJ2-7; a possible D gene is TRBD2 (5 bases). Trimming removed 3 bases at V and 0 bases at J, with 9 bases between. The CDR3 totals 14 residues. From germline, CDR1 is LGHNA and CDR2 YSLEER. Written as DNA, the CDR3 is TGCGCCAGCAGCCAGCGGGTCCACTCCTACGAGCAGTACTTC. Amino acids: CASSQRVHSYEQYF.

The gene calls are TRBV7-3 and TRBJ1-2; D is uncertain. The V gene's germline CDR1 is SGHTA and CDR2 FQGTGA. Trimming left V 2 bases short and J 4 bases short, with 8 bases between. CDR3 length: 13 amino acids. The CDR3 DNA follows: TGTGCCAGCAGCTTAGCAGGTAGCTATGGCTACACCTTC. Translated: CASSLAGSYGYTF.